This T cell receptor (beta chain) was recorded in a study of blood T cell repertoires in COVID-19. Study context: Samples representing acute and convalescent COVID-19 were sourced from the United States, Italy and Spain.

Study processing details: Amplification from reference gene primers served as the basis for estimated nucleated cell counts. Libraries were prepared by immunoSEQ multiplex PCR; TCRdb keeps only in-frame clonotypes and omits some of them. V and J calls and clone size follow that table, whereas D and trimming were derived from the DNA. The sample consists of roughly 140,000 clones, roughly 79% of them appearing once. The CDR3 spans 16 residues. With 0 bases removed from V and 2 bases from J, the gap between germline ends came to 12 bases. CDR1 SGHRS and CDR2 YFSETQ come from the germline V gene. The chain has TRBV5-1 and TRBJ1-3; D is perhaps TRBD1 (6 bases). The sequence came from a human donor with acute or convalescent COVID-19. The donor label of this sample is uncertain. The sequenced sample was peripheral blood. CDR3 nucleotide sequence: TGCGCCAGCAGCTTGGGCGGGGGCATAACTGGAAACACCATATATTTT. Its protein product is CASSLGGGITGNTIYF.